Each of the 32 T cell receptor beta chains below was sequenced from the same sample in a study of blood T cells in healthy people across ages. A J-beta primer mix and a sample-barcoded 5' primer were used in a second PCR of about 7 to 11 cycles. TCRdb re-derived calls from the 5' RACE reads in MiXCR, one entry per CDR3 protein. This table holds more than 500,000 distinct CDR3 sequences, approximately 30% found once. Sample: blood. The receptor set was obtained from a woman between 70 and 85 years old in good health.

This clonotype was counted only a few times. V is TRBV20-1 and J is TRBJ2-5; possible D gene TRBD2, 5 bases. V dropped 2 bases and J dropped 4 bases, with 11 bases sitting between them. Germline assignment: CDR1 DFQATT and CDR2 SNEGSKA (reference sequence). This CDR3 is built from 13 residues. The CDR3 protein is CSARPGKPETQYF. The CDR3 DNA sequence: TGCAGTGCTAGACCCGGGAAACCAGAGACCCAGTACTTC.

This clonotype was observed a few times. The rearrangement uses TRBV20-1 and TRBJ1-5; D perhaps matches TRBD1 (6 bases). Trimming cost V 0 bases and J 1 base, with 13 bases left between them. CDR3 length: 16 residues. In germline, CDR1 is DFQATT, CDR2 SNEGSKA (reference sequence). The CDR3 nucleotides are TGCAGTGCTAGAGAATTGGGGGCTACGAGCAATCAGCCCCAGCATTTT. This sequence encodes CSARELGATSNQPQHF.

This clonotype has more than one count but fewer than ten. The gene calls are TRBV6-2 or TRBV6-3 and TRBJ2-1, with 14 bases aligning to TRBD2. The CDR3 totals 19 residues. J lost 3 bases, V lost 0 bases, and 7 bases had no gene match. Germline V CDR1 and CDR2: MNHEY, SVGEGT. This CDR3 is CASSYSWTSGGSFYNEQFF. For the CDR3, the DNA is TGTGCCAGCAGTTACTCCTGGACTAGCGGGGGGTCCTTCTACAATGAGCAGTTCTTC.

This clonotype was picked up a small number of times. This rearrangement joins TRBV15 to TRBJ2-1, with 12 bases identical to TRBD2. This CDR3 has 13 residues. V shed 6 bases and J 9 bases; nucleotides not matched to a gene: 3. Germline CDR1 LNHNV, CDR2 YYDKDF (reference sequence). The CDR3 loop reads CATRLAGGSEQFF. CDR3 coding DNA: TGTGCCACCAGACTAGCGGGGGGTTCTGAGCAGTTCTTC.

This clonotype has just one count. This rearrangement joins TRBV5-1 to TRBJ2-7; TRBD1 agrees at 9 bases. There are 14 residues in the CDR3. J lost 4 bases, V lost 5 bases, and 7 bases had no gene match. The germline CDR1 and CDR2 sequences are SGHRS and YFSETQ. DNA for the CDR3: TGCGCCAGCAGTCGGGACAGGGTAGGGTACGAGCAGTACTTC. Encoded protein: CASSRDRVGYEQYF. The whole variable domain, filled in from reference TRBV5-1 and TRBJ2-7, reads KAGVTQTPRYLIKTRGQQVTLSCSPISGHRSVSWYQQTPGQGLQFLFEYFSETQRNKGNFPGRFSGRQFSNSRSEMNVSTLELGDSALYLCASSRDRVGYEQYFGPGTRLTVT.

This clonotype was detected only a few times. The J gene is TRBJ2-1, the V gene TRBV3-1, with TRBD2 matching 10 bases. Germline CDR1 LGHDT, CDR2 YNNKEL (reference sequence). Trimming removed 0 bases from V and 7 bases from J; junction bases left unmatched: 9. CDR3 length equals 17 residues. CDR3 in DNA: TGTGCCAGCAGCCAAGATGTAAGCGGGGGGGCAAAAAATGAGCAGTTCTTC. Residues: CASSQDVSGGAKNEQFF.

The gene calls are TRBV25-1 and TRBJ1-1, with D hard to call. The germline V gene encodes CDR1 MGHDK and CDR2 SYGVNS. The length of the CDR3 is 14 residues. V was shortened by 2 bases and J by 10 bases, with 17 bases between the two germline ends. This chain's CDR3 is CASSEDRGPSGAFF. The CDR3 DNA reads TGTGCCAGCAGTGAAGATAGAGGGCCCTCCGGAGCTTTCTTT.

The V call is TRBV4-1, the J call TRBJ1-6; TRBD1 is a possible D gene (6 bases). Per germline, CDR1 MGHRA and CDR2 YSYEKL. The V gene lost 0 bases and the J gene lost 6 bases, with 12 bases spanning the gap. The length of the CDR3 is 16 residues. DNA of the CDR3: TGCGCCAGCAGCCAAGAAGGGGGAATTAGTAATTCACCCCTCCACTTT. Its protein is CASSQEGGISNSPLHF.

This clonotype was picked up a small number of times. The chain recombines TRBV5-1 with TRBJ2-7, with D uncertain. This CDR3 spans 13 amino acids. V lost 1 base, J lost 5 bases, and 10 bases lay in between. Germline CDR1 reads SGHRS; CDR2 reads YFSETQ. The CDR3 region is CASSLLGSHEQYF. The CDR3 DNA reads TGCGCCAGCAGCTTGTTAGGTAGCCACGAGCAGTACTTC.

V gene TRBV11-2 combines with J gene TRBJ1-2, with TRBD1 as a possible D gene (6 bases). The germline V gene encodes CDR1 SGHAT and CDR2 FQNNGV. V was clipped by 5 bases and J by 5 bases, with 12 bases between them. The CDR3 runs to 13 residues. The CDR3: CASSPMDRYGYTF. The CDR3 DNA is TGTGCCAGCAGCCCGATGGACAGATATGGCTACACCTTC.

Regarding this clonotype: At one end, the junction sequence differs from germline, possibly due to a read error. The V call is TRBV10-3, the J call TRBJ2-5; D may match TRBD1 or TRBD2 (5 bases each). In germline, CDR1 is ENHRY, CDR2 SYGVKD. There are 14 residues in the CDR3. CDR3 coding DNA: TGTGCCATCAGTGAAGGGGAGCTCCAAGATACCCAGTACTTC. Protein: CAISEGELQDTQYF.

Concerning this clonotype itself: This may come from a read error, since a much larger clone is one base off. This chain connects TRBV25-1 to TRBJ1-2; 7 positions agree with TRBD1. The CDR3 contains 13 residues. The germline CDR1 and CDR2 sequences are MGHDK and SYGVNS. The CDR3 loop reads CASSGQGGYGYPF. The CDR3 DNA reads TGTGCCAGCAGTGGACAGGGTGGGTATGGCTACCCCTTC.

The chain couples TRBV12-3 or TRBV12-4 to TRBJ2-7; perhaps TRBD2 as D (5 bases). The CDR3 extends over 12 amino acids. V was pared by 5 bases and J by 3 bases, with 8 bases between. The CDR3 DNA reads TGTGCCAGCAGTAAAAGCGGCTACGAGCAGTACTTC. This sequence encodes CASSKSGYEQYF.

The chain couples TRBV20-1 to TRBJ2-3; 7 nucleotides align to TRBD1. Germline CDR1 is DFQATT and CDR2 is SNEGSKA (reference sequence). The CDR3 runs 14 residues. The junction had 10 bases not matched to a gene; V was cut back by 5 bases and J by 5 bases. In nucleotides, the CDR3 is TGCAGTGCTCGCCCCCAGGGGGACGGAGATACGCAGTATTTT. It translates to CSARPQGDGDTQYF.

The rearrangement joins TRBV28 to TRBJ1-2; D remains ambiguous. The length of the CDR3 is 13 residues. Germline V gives CDR1 MDHEN, CDR2 SYDVKM. V lost 2 bases and J lost 5, with 9 bases in between. The CDR3: CASSLVGVYGYTF. CDR3 coding DNA: TGTGCCAGCAGTTTAGTGGGTGTTTATGGCTACACCTTC.

In this sample, this clonotype turned up a few times. The chain employs TRBV9 and TRBJ1-2; D call uncertain. The V gene lost 0 bases and the J gene lost 8 bases, with 11 bases spanning the gap. CDR3 length: 13 amino acids. CDR1 and CDR2 (germline): SGDLS, YYNGEE. CDR3 sequence: CASSVDGLRGYTF. CDR3 nucleotide sequence: TGTGCCAGCAGCGTAGATGGCTTGAGGGGCTACACCTTC.

This clonotype was seen once. The rearrangement joins TRBV20-1 to TRBJ1-5, with TRBD1 matching 11 bases. V dropped 3 bases and J dropped 6; count of bases not matched to a gene: 4. CDR1 is DFQATT, CDR2 SNEGSKA, per germline (reference sequence). This CDR3 region has 14 residues. The CDR3 is CSASGQGATQPQHF. The CDR3 bases are TGCAGTGCTAGCGGACAGGGGGCAACTCAGCCCCAGCATTTT.

The chain recombines TRBV10-3 with TRBJ1-2, with 7 positions matching TRBD1. CDR1 ENHRY and CDR2 SYGVKD come from the germline V gene. The CDR3 runs to 12 residues. The J segment lost 6 bases and the V segment lost 6 bases, leaving 4 bases of the junction unmatched. CDR3 loop: CAISETGNGYTF. DNA of the CDR3: TGTGCCATCAGCGAGACAGGGAATGGCTACACCTTC.

This clonotype has a handful of counts. CDR3 region: CASSYLPGLMNTEAFF. Here the CDR3 DNA reads TGTGCCAGCAGCTACCTCCCGGGACTAATGAACACTGAAGCTTTCTTT. The V call is TRBV7-2, the J call TRBJ1-1; D perhaps matches TRBD1 (5 bases). V gave up 4 bases and J gave up 0 bases, with 15 bases separating them. The germline CDR1 and CDR2 sequences are SGHTA and FQGNSA. The CDR3 covers 16 residues.

V and J are TRBV5-1 and TRBJ2-1; D ambiguous. This CDR3 has 15 residues. Per the germline V gene, CDR1 is SGHRS and CDR2 is YFSETQ. V lost 0 bases, J lost 2 bases, and 9 bases lay in between. The CDR3, as DNA: TGCGCCAGCAGCTTGGGCAGCAATACCTACAATGAGCAGTTCTTC. It yields the protein CASSLGSNTYNEQFF. The whole variable domain, filled in from reference TRBV5-1 and TRBJ2-1, reads KAGVTQTPRYLIKTRGQQVTLSCSPISGHRSVSWYQQTPGQGLQFLFEYFSETQRNKGNFPGRFSGRQFSNSRSEMNVSTLELGDSALYLCASSLGSNTYNEQFFGPGTRLTVL.

The sample holds many counts of this clonotype. The chain joins TRBV7-3 to TRBJ2-1, with 9 bases identical to TRBD2. CDR3 length: 19 amino acids. The V segment lost 1 base and the J segment 7 bases; nucleotides outside the gene matches: 17. In germline, CDR1 is SGHTA, CDR2 FQGTGA. DNA of the CDR3: TGTGCCAGCAGCTTAAAACCCCTTTTAGCGGGGGCCCTAGTGAATGAGCAGTTCTTC. Its translation: CASSLKPLLAGALVNEQFF.

The sample holds a few counts of this clonotype. The J gene is TRBJ1-2, the V gene TRBV15; weak D call: TRBD1 (5 bases). The CDR3 spans 16 residues. The germline gives CDR1 LNHNV, CDR2 YYDKDF (reference sequence). Trimming stripped 2 bases from V and 3 bases from J, with 16 bases between. CDR3 coding DNA: TGTGCCACCAGCAGAAGCCGGGGGGTAGAAGACTATGGCTACACCTTC. This codes for CATSRSRGVEDYGYTF.

This clonotype was counted between two and nine times. The chain employs TRBV20-1 and TRBJ1-4; 7 bases match TRBD1. The CDR3 is 13 amino acids. The germline gives CDR1 DFQATT, CDR2 SNEGSKA (reference sequence). The trim removed 5 bases at V and 4 bases at J, leaving 4 bases unmatched. The CDR3 DNA reads as TGCAGTGCTCGGGACAGATTTAATGAAAAACTGTTTTTT. Amino acids: CSARDRFNEKLFF.

This clonotype was counted between two and nine times. The CDR3 sequence is CASSYGGSGGANEQFF. The CDR3 DNA is TGTGCCAGCAGTTACGGGGGCAGCGGGGGGGCCAATGAGCAGTTCTTC. The chain employs TRBV6-5 and TRBJ2-1; 10 bases are shared with TRBD2. There are 16 residues in the CDR3. Per germline, CDR1 MNHEY and CDR2 SVGAGI. Germline trimming cut 2 bases from V and 6 bases from J; bases unmatched to any gene: 7.

This clonotype was counted between two and nine times. The rearrangement links TRBV20-1 to TRBJ2-5; 8 bases are shared with TRBD1. Looked up from germline, CDR1 is DFQATT and CDR2 is SNEGSKA (reference sequence). The CDR3 has 14 residues. The J segment lost 3 bases and the V segment lost 7 bases, leaving 10 bases of the junction unmatched. The DNA for the CDR3 is TGCAGTGTCCCTGGGGCAGGGGGCAAAGAGACCCAGTACTTC. This sequence encodes CSVPGAGGKETQYF.

This clonotype was counted between two and nine times. The rearrangement links TRBV19 to TRBJ1-4; possible D gene TRBD1, 6 bases. V lost 7 bases to trimming and J lost 10 bases, with 19 bases between them. The germline CDR1 and CDR2 sequences are LNHDA and SQIVND (reference sequence). The CDR3 runs to 14 residues. CDR3 nucleotide sequence: TGTGCCAGTAATCGACGGGACCCCAGGGGAAAACTGTTTTTT. It yields the protein CASNRRDPRGKLFF. The full variable domain, completed using reference TRBV19 and TRBJ1-4, is DGGITQSPKYLFRKEGQNVTLSCEQNLNHDAMYWYRQDPGQGLRLIYYSQIVNDFQKGDIAEGYSVSREKKESFPLTVTSAQKNPTAFYLCASNRRDPRGKLFFGSGTQLSVL.

CDR3 bases: TGTGCCACCAGTGACCCCTCAAGCGGGGGGAAGAGGAATGAGCAGTTCTTC. Translation: CATSDPSSGGKRNEQFF. The V call is TRBV24-1, the J call TRBJ2-5; 9 positions agree with TRBD2. With the DNA end fitting TRBJ2-1 better, the J assignment may be wrong. CDR1 and CDR2 (germline): KGHDR, SFDVKD. The CDR3 consists of 17 residues.

This clonotype was seen more than once but under ten times. This chain connects TRBV20-1 to TRBJ1-5; D is undetermined. The CDR3 runs 14 residues. Per germline, CDR1 DFQATT and CDR2 SNEGSKA (reference sequence). Trimming stripped 3 bases from V and 9 bases from J, with 18 bases between. The CDR3 DNA follows: TGCAGTGCTAGCCGAACCACACGGGTCGGGCCCCAGCATTTT. Protein: CSASRTTRVGPQHF.

This clonotype came up many times. This chain links TRBV5-5 with TRBJ2-5; 7 positions agree with TRBD1. J gave up 5 bases and V 1 base, and 2 bases lay outside the gene matches. This CDR3 comprises 13 residues. CDR1 is SGHKS and CDR2 is YYEKEE in the germline V gene (reference sequence). In DNA, the CDR3 is TGTGCCAGCAGCTTGACAGGGGAGGAGACCCAGTACTTC. Protein sequence: CASSLTGEETQYF.

This chain connects TRBV20-1 to TRBJ1-4; TRBD1 agrees at 11 bases. This CDR3 region has 14 residues. V shed 6 bases, J shed 7 bases, and the junction held 7 bases outside the gene matches. Per germline, CDR1 DFQATT and CDR2 SNEGSKA (reference sequence). CDR3 in amino acids: CSAQDRGRGEKLFF. The CDR3 DNA reads as TGCAGTGCCCAGGACAGGGGGCGGGGTGAAAAACTGTTTTTT.

On this clonotype itself: The junction does not match germline at one end; this may be a read error. This sequence joins TRBV20-1 and TRBJ2-1; D is ambiguous. The CDR3 length is 13 residues. Per the germline V gene, CDR1 is DFQATT and CDR2 is SNEGSKA (reference sequence). CDR3 protein: CSSSGRVYNEQFF. The CDR3 region has the DNA TGCAGTTCTAGTGGGCGTGTTTACAATGAGCAGTTCTTC.

This clonotype was observed many times. The chain recombines TRBV20-1 with TRBJ2-2, with D hard to call. With 5 bases removed from V and 4 bases from J, the gap between germline ends came to 11 bases. CDR1 and CDR2 from the germline V gene are DFQATT and SNEGSKA (reference sequence). This CDR3 is 13 amino acids long. CDR3 in DNA: TGCAGTGCTGCTAAGCGTCCCACCGGGGAGCTGTTTTTT. This translates into CSAAKRPTGELFF.